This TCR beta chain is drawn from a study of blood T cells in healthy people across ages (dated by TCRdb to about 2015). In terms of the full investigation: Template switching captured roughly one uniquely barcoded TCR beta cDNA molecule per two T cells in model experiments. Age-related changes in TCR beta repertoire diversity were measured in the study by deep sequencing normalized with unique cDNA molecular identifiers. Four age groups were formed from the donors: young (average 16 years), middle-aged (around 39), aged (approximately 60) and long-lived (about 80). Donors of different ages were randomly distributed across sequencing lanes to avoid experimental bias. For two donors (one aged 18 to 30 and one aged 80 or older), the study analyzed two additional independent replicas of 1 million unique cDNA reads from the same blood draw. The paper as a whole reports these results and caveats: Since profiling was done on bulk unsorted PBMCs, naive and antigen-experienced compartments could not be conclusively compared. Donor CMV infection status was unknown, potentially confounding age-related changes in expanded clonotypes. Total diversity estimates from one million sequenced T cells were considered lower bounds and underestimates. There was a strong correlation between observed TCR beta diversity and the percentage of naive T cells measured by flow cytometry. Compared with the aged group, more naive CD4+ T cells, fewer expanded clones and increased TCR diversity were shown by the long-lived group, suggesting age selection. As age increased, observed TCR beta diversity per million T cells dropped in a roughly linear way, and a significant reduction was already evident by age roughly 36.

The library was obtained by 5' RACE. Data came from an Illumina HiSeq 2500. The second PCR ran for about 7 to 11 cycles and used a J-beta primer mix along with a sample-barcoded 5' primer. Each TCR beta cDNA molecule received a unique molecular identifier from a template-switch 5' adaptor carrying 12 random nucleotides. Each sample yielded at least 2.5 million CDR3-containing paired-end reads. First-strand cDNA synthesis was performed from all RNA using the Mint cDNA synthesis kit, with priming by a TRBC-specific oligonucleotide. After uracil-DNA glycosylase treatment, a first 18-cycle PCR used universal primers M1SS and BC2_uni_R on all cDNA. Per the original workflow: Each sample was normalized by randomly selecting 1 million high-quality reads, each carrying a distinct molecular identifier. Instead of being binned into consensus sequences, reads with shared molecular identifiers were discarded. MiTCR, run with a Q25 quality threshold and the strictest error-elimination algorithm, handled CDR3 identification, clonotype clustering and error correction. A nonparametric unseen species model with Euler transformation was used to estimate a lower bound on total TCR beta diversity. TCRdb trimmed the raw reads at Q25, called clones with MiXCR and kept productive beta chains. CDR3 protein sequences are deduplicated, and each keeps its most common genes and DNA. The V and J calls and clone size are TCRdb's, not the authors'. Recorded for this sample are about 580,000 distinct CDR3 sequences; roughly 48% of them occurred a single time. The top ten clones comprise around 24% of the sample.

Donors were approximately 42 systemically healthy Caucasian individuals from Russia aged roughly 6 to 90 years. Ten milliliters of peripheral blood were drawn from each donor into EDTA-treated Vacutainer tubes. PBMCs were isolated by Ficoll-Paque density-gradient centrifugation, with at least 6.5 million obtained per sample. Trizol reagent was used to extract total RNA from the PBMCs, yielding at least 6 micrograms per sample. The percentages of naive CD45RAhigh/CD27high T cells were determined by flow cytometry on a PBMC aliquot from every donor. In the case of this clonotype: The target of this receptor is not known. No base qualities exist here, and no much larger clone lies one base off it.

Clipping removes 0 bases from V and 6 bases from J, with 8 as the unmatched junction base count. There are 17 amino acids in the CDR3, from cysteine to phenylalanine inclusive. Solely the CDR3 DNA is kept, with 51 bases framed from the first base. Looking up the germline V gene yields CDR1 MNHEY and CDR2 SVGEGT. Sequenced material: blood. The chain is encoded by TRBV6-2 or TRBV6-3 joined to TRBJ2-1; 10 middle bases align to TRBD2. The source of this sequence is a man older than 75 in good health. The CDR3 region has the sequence CASSYSLGLAETNEQFF. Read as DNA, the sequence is TGTGCCAGCAGTTACTCTTTAGGACTAGCGGAGACCAATGAGCAGTTCTTC.